These 23 T cell receptor beta chains originate from one sample sequenced in a study of blood T cell repertoires in COVID-19 (dated by TCRdb to about 2020). Libraries were built with the immunoSEQ multiplex PCR assay. The immuneACCESS repertoire file appears here via TCRdb, limited to in-frame rearrangements. These files lack a portion of the clones; in checked studies, under half of the deficit traces to unresolved V genes, and the cause of the others is not known. This sample is represented by about 200,000 clones; about four fifths of them were singletons. The ten largest clonotypes hold about 12% of the sample. The sequenced sample consisted of peripheral blood. Source of these receptors: a woman aged 40 to 50 with acute or convalescent COVID-19.

The V gene is TRBV3-1 (or the pseudogene TRBV3-2), the J gene TRBJ2-5; D possibly corresponds to TRBD1 (6 bases). This CDR3 is 13 amino acids long. Germline V CDR1 and CDR2: LGHDT, YNNKEL (reference sequence). Trimming cost V 7 bases and J 2 bases, with 11 bases left between them. The chain's CDR3 is CASNVQGQETQYF. The CDR3 DNA follows: TGTGCCAGCAACGTACAGGGTCAAGAGACCCAGTACTTC.

This clone has a handful of counts. The chain couples TRBV30 to TRBJ1-1, with a tentative D call TRBD1 (6 bases). Per germline, CDR1 GTSNPN and CDR2 SVGIG (reference sequence). V was trimmed by 2 bases and J by 1 base, leaving 11 bases between them. CDR3 length: 14 residues. The CDR3 nucleotides are TGTGCCTGGAGTCCGCTGACAGGGAACACTGAAGCTTTCTTT. It specifies CAWSPLTGNTEAFF.

The genes are TRBV4-1 and TRBJ1-1, with 8 bases aligning to TRBD1. The CDR3 is 15 amino acids. V trimming: 4 bases; J trimming: 1 base; junction bases outside the gene matches: 5. Germline-derived CDR1 and CDR2 are MGHRA and YSYEKL. The CDR3 is CASSPNRGANTEAFF. DNA of the CDR3: TGCGCCAGCAGCCCAAACAGGGGGGCGAACACTGAAGCTTTCTTT.

V usage is TRBV2 and J usage is TRBJ2-1; D might be TRBD2 (6 bases). The germline V gene encodes CDR1 SNHLY and CDR2 FYNNEI. V lost 6 bases and J 0 bases, leaving 18 bases between the germline ends. This CDR3 is 17 amino acids long. In DNA form, the CDR3 reads TGTGCCAGCAGAGGACTAACATCAGGTGGCTCCTACAATGAGCAGTTCTTC. It translates to CASRGLTSGGSYNEQFF.

This chain connects TRBV5-1 to TRBJ2-3; 9 positions match TRBD2. The CDR3 is made up of 18 amino acids. Losses at the gene ends were 4 bases for V and 0 bases for J; bases not matched to a gene: 12. The germline CDR1 and CDR2 sequences are SGHRS and YFSETQ. This CDR3 is CASSPTLAGSTSTDTQYF. The CDR3 nucleotides are TGCGCCAGCAGCCCCACTCTAGCGGGGAGTACTAGCACAGATACGCAGTATTTT.

The V call is TRBV30, the J call TRBJ2-5; 11 bases match TRBD2. CDR3 length: 15 amino acids. Looked up from germline, CDR1 is GTSNPN and CDR2 is SVGIG (reference sequence). V trimming: 4 bases; J trimming: 5 bases; junction bases outside the gene matches: 9. CDR3: CAWNELAGVSETQYF. In nucleotides, the CDR3 is TGTGCCTGGAATGAACTAGCGGGAGTCTCCGAGACCCAGTACTTC. The full variable domain, completed using reference TRBV30 and TRBJ2-5, is SQTIHQWPATLVQPVGSPLSLECTVEGTSNPNLYWYRQAAGRGLQLLFYSVGIGQISSEVPQNLSASRPQDRQFILSSKKLLLSDSGFYLCAWNELAGVSETQYFGPGTRLLVL.

This clone was picked up a small number of times. The CDR3 is CATSDNTGVDTGELFF. The CDR3, as DNA: TGTGCCACCAGTGACAATACAGGGGTTGACACCGGGGAGCTGTTTTTT. V is TRBV24-1 and J is TRBJ2-2; 7 bases are shared with TRBD1. This CDR3 is 16 amino acids long. Trimming removed 4 bases from V and 3 bases from J; junction bases left unmatched: 7. Germline-derived CDR1 and CDR2 are KGHDR and SFDVKD.

The chain couples TRBV9 to TRBJ2-1; 8 bases are shared with TRBD2. CDR3 size: 16 residues. Germline V gene data show CDR1 as SGDLS and CDR2 as YYNGEE. The J segment lost 0 bases and the V segment lost 3 bases, leaving 5 bases of the junction unmatched. CDR3 amino acids: CASSDRSGSSYNEQFF. CDR3 DNA: TGTGCCAGCAGCGACCGCAGCGGGAGCTCCTACAATGAGCAGTTCTTC.

The chain couples TRBV6-1 to TRBJ2-7; a possible D gene is TRBD1 (6 bases). Per germline, CDR1 MNHNS and CDR2 SASEGT. The CDR3 is 14 residues long. V dropped 5 bases and J dropped 1 base, with 12 bases sitting between them. The CDR3, as DNA: TGTGCCAGCAGTTATCTGGACAGTTCCTACGAGCAGTACTTC. It encodes CASSYLDSSYEQYF.

V gene TRBV27 combines with J gene TRBJ1-2, with TRBD1 matching over 12 bases. The germline V gene has CDR1 MNHEY and CDR2 SMNVEV (reference sequence). The CDR3 totals 18 residues. Trimming at V came to 6 bases and at J to 5 bases, leaving 16 bases not matched to a gene. The CDR3 DNA is TGTGCCAGCAGCGCCCGACGCGACGGGACAGGGGGCCGATATGGCTACACCTTC. Its translation is CASSARRDGTGGRYGYTF.

The V gene is TRBV29-1, the J gene TRBJ2-7; weak D call: TRBD2 (7 bases). CDR3 size: 11 residues. The germline V gene encodes CDR1 SQVTM and CDR2 ANQGSEA. V dropped 6 bases and J dropped 5 bases, with 11 bases sitting between them. The CDR3, as DNA: TGCAGCGTCGGGGGGCGTAACGAGCAGTACTTC. The encoded protein is CSVGGRNEQYF.

The V and J genes are TRBV10-3 and TRBJ2-7; the D gene is possibly TRBD2 (6 bases). CDR1 and CDR2 (germline): ENHRY, SYGVKD. The CDR3 consists of 12 residues. Trimming pared 10 bases from V and 0 bases from J, leaving 10 bases between. CDR3 region: CATLGLSYEQYF. The CDR3 DNA sequence: TGTGCCACCCTGGGACTCTCCTACGAGCAGTACTTC.

This clone has just a few counts. CDR3 sequence (DNA): TGTGCTAGTGGTTTGGTAGCCGGGGAGCCCCAGCATTTT. Protein product: CASGLVAGEPQHF. The chain is built from TRBV12-5 and TRBJ1-5; unclear D gene. The V end lost 0 bases, the J end lost 8 bases, and 8 bases lay between the germline ends. The CDR3 is made up of 13 amino acids. CDR1 LGHNT and CDR2 FRNRAP come from the germline V gene.

The gene calls are TRBV7-3 and TRBJ1-1; D not certain. Per the germline V gene, CDR1 is SGHTA and CDR2 is FQGTGA. The CDR3 consists of 13 residues. V was cut by 6 bases and J by 6 bases, with 14 bases left in between. The CDR3 loop is CASSLQQKSEAFF. For the CDR3, the DNA is TGTGCCAGCAGTTTACAACAAAAATCTGAAGCTTTCTTT. Supplemented by reference TRBV7-3 and TRBJ1-1, the full variable domain reads GAGVSQTPSNKVTEKGKYVELRCDPISGHTALYWYRQSLGQGPEFLIYFQGTGAADDSGLPNDRFFAVRPEGSVSTLKIQRTERGDSAVYLCASSLQQKSEAFFGQGTRLTVV.

The chain carries TRBV11-3 and TRBJ2-2; 9 bases line up with TRBD1. Per the germline V gene, CDR1 is SGHNT and CDR2 is YENEEA. The CDR3 has 17 residues. The V and J ends lost 0 bases and 7 bases, in that order; junction bases with no gene match: 9. CDR3 in amino acids: CASSLDSGQGKFGELFF. Written as DNA, the CDR3 is TGTGCCAGCAGCTTAGATTCGGGACAGGGTAAGTTCGGGGAGCTGTTTTTT.

The chain combines TRBV6-2 or TRBV6-3 with TRBJ2-3; D gene uncertain. V lost 6 bases and J 5 bases, leaving 9 bases between the germline ends. The CDR3 has 12 residues. The germline CDR1 and CDR2 sequences are MNHEY and SVGEGT. In DNA form, the CDR3 reads TGTGCCAGCAGCACTTTCGTAGATACGCAGTATTTT. Protein product: CASSTFVDTQYF.

The rearrangement links TRBV18 to TRBJ2-3, with 11 positions matching TRBD1. There are 16 residues in the CDR3. The V gene end was trimmed by 6 bases and the J gene end by 4 bases; junction bases not matched to a gene: 9. CDR1 is KGHSH and CDR2 is LQKENI in the germline V gene. Written as DNA, the CDR3 is TGTGCCAGCTCCCCAGGGACAGGGGGACGCCCAGATACGCAGTATTTT. It yields the protein CASSPGTGGRPDTQYF.

The chain employs TRBV30 and TRBJ2-7, with 11 bases aligning to TRBD2. The germline V gene has CDR1 GTSNPN and CDR2 SVGIG (reference sequence). J lost 4 bases, V lost 0 bases, and 5 bases had no gene match. This CDR3 has 15 amino acids. The CDR3 sequence is CAWSVLAGVKYEQYF. As DNA, the CDR3 is TGTGCCTGGAGTGTACTAGCGGGAGTAAAATACGAGCAGTACTTC.

V usage is TRBV6-5 and J usage is TRBJ1-6, with 9 positions matching TRBD1. Per the germline V gene, CDR1 is MNHEY and CDR2 is SVGAGI. The trim removed 7 bases at V and 3 bases at J, leaving 4 bases unmatched. This CDR3 has 15 residues. Here the CDR3 DNA reads TGTGCCAGCACAGAGACAGGGGGCTATAATTCACCCCTCCACTTT. This translates into CASTETGGYNSPLHF.

This chain uses TRBV5-1 with TRBJ1-1; 9 bases line up with TRBD1. The V and J ends lost 5 bases and 11 bases, in that order; junction bases with no gene match: 10. CDR1 is SGHRS, CDR2 YFSETQ, per germline. This CDR3 is 13 amino acids long. Here the CDR3 DNA reads TGCGCCAGCAGGGGTACAGGGGGCGAGGATGCTTTCTTT. Translating it yields CASRGTGGEDAFF.

The chain uses TRBV28 and TRBJ1-2, with D perhaps matching TRBD1 (5 bases). Trimming removed 2 bases at V and 2 bases at J, with 12 bases between. CDR1 and CDR2 (germline): MDHEN, SYDVKM. CDR3 length: 15 residues. The DNA for the CDR3 is TGTGCCAGCAGTTTAACCGAAACAGGAAACTATGGCTACACCTTC. Its protein product is CASSLTETGNYGYTF.

The rearrangement joins TRBV27 to TRBJ2-1; TRBD2 might be the D (6 bases). With 2 bases removed from V and 3 bases from J, the gap between germline ends came to 8 bases. The CDR3 totals 14 residues. From germline, CDR1 is MNHEY and CDR2 SMNVEV (reference sequence). The DNA of the CDR3 is TGTGCCAGCAGTTTAGCGGGGAACTACAATGAGCAGTTCTTC. Amino acids: CASSLAGNYNEQFF.

The chain couples TRBV7-9 to TRBJ1-5; no clear D gene. The germline V gene encodes CDR1 SEHNR and CDR2 FQNEAQ (reference sequence). V was shortened by 1 base and J by 1 base, with 11 bases between the two germline ends. CDR3 length equals 16 residues. As DNA, the CDR3 is TGTGCCAGCAGCTTAGAGGGTCCGGGGAGCAATCAGCCCCAGCATTTT. Protein sequence: CASSLEGPGSNQPQHF.